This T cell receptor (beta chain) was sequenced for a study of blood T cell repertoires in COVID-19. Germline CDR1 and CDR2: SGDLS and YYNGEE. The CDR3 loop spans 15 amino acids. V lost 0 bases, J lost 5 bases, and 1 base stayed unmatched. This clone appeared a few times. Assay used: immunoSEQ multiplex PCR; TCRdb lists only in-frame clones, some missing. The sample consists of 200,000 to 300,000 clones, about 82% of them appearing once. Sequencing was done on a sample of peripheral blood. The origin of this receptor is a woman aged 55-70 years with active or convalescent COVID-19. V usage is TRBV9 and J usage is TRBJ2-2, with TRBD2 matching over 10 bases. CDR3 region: CASSVGTSGTGELFF. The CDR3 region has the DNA TGTGCCAGCAGCGTAGGGACTAGCGGTACCGGGGAGCTGTTTTTT.